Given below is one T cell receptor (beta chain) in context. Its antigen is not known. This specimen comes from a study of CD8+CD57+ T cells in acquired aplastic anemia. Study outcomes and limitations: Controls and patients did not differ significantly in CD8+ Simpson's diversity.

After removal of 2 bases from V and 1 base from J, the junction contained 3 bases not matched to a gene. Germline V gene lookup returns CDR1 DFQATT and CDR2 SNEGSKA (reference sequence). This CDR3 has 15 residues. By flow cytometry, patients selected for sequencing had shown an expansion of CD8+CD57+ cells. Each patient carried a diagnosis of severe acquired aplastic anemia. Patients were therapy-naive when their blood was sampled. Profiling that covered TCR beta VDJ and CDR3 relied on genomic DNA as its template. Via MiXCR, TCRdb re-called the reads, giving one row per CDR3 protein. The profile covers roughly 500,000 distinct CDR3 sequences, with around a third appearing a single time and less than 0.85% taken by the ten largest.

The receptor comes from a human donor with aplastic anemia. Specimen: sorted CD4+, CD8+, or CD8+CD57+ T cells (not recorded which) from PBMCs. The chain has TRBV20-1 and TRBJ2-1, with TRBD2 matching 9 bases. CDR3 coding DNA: TGCAGTGCTAGACGTGCGGGGGGGTCCTACAATGAGCAGTTCTTC. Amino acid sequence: CSARRAGGSYNEQFF.